Listed below are T cell receptor beta chains from one sample, sequenced in a study of molecular identifiers for immune sequencing clone quantification. MiXCR, applied by TCRdb to the PCR reads, yields one record per CDR3 protein. The data contain about 500,000 distinct CDR3 sequences, around 25% of them singletons. The sample was naive CD8+ T cells from blood, with Jurkat cell RNA spiked in. Receptor source: a human donor in good health. Some libraries in this study had Jurkat cell RNA spiked in. Each CDR3 is given with its conserved first and last residue. Each record gives: J gene, V gene, D gene, clone size, CDR3 protein, CDR3 DNA. D genes are given only for firm matches. Clone size is not always given. Where it is, it says once, few, many or a class for expanded clones.

TRBJ1-3,TRBV15,TRBD1,-,CATSRDQGAGPGNTIYF,TGTGCCACCAGCAGAGATCAGGGGGCAGGGCCCGGGAACACCATATATTTT
TRBJ2-5,TRBV6-2/TRBV6-3,TRBD1,few,CASSLAWDSQETQYF,TGTGCCAGCAGCTTAGCATGGGACAGCCAAGAGACCCAGTACTTC
TRBJ1-5,TRBV12-3/TRBV12-4,-,few,CASSPRDTFSNQPQHF,TGTGCCAGCAGTCCCCGGGACACCTTTAGCAATCAGCCCCAGCATTTT
TRBJ1-1,TRBV16,-,many,CASSQSRQNTEAFF,TGTGCCAGCAGCCAAAGTAGGCAGAACACTGAAGCTTTCTTT
TRBJ1-5,TRBV5-5,-,few,CASSLEVNQPQHF,TGTGCCAGCAGCTTGGAGGTAAATCAGCCCCAGCATTTT
TRBJ1-5,TRBV27,-,many,CASSLAPYSNQPQHF,TGTGCCAGCAGTTTGGCCCCTTATAGCAATCAGCCCCAGCATTTT
TRBJ2-5,TRBV20-1,TRBD2,many,CSARAASGEVDQYF,TGCAGTGCTAGAGCGGCTAGCGGGGAGGTAGACCAGTACTTC
TRBJ2-3,TRBV12-3/TRBV12-4,-,many,CASSFSRGTDTQYF,TGTGCCAGCAGTTTCAGCAGGGGCACAGATACGCAGTATTTT
TRBJ2-1,TRBV6-6,TRBD2,few,CASSYARTSAYNEQFF,TGTGCCAGCAGTTACGCTCGGACTAGCGCCTACAATGAGCAGTTCTTC
TRBJ2-2,TRBV7-9,-,-,CASSLAGEVTGELFF,TGTGCCAGCAGCTTAGCTGGGGAAGTCACCGGGGAGCTGTTTTTT
TRBJ1-1,TRBV7-9,TRBD1,few,CASSFRDRGFYKAFF,TGTGCCAGCAGCTTTAGAGACAGGGGATTTTATAAAGCTTTCTTT
TRBJ2-5,TRBV5-1,-,-,CASSLEGGGQATQYF,TGCGCCAGCAGCTTGGAAGGAGGGGGGCAAGCGACCCAGTACTTC
TRBJ2-7,TRBV18,-,few,CASSTTGRSTWDEQYF,TGTGCCAGCTCTACCACGGGACGGTCGACCTGGGACGAGCAGTACTTC
TRBJ2-2,TRBV28,TRBD2,-,CASSPTSGSHTGELFF,TGTGCCAGCAGTCCCACTAGCGGGTCTCACACCGGGGAGCTGTTTTTT
TRBJ2-3,TRBV9,-,many,CASSVGLAPDTQYF,TGTGCCAGCAGCGTAGGGCTAGCTCCAGATACGCAGTATTTT
TRBJ1-1,TRBV5-6,-,few,CASSLVLGVVTEAFF,TGTGCCAGCAGCTTGGTTCTGGGGGTTGTCACTGAAGCTTTCTTT
TRBJ2-5,TRBV7-9,-,many,CASSGLLAINKETQYF,TGTGCCAGCAGCGGCCTCCTAGCGATAAACAAAGAGACCCAGTACTTC